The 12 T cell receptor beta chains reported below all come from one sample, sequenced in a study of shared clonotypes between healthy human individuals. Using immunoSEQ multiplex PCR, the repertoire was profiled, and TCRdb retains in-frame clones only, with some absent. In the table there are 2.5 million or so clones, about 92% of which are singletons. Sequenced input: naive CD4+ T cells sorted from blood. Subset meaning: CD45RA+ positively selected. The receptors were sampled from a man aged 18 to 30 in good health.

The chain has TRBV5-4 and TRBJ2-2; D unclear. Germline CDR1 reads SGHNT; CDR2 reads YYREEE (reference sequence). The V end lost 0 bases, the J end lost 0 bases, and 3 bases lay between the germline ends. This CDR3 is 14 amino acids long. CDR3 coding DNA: TGTGCCAGCAGCTTGGCGCCGAACACCGGGGAGCTGTTTTTT. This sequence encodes CASSLAPNTGELFF.

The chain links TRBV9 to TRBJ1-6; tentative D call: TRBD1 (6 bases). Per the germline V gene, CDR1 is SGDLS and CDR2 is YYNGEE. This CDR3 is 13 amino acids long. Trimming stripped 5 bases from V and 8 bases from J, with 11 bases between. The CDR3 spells CASSRTEDSPLHF. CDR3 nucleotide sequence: TGTGCCAGCAGTAGGACAGAGGATTCACCCCTCCACTTT.

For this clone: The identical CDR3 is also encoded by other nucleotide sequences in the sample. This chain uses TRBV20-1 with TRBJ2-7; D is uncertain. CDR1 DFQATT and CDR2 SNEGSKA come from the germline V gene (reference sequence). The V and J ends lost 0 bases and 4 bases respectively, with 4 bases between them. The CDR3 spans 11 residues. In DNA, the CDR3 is TGCAGTGCTAGAGATCTTTACGAGCAGTACTTC. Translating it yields CSARDLYEQYF.

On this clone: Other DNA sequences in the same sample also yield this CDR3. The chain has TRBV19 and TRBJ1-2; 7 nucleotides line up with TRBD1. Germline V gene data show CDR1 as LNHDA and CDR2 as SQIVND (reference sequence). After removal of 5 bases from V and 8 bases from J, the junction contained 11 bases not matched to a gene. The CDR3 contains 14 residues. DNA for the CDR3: TGTGCCAGTAGTCCCTCGACAGGGTCTTACGGCTACACCTTC. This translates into CASSPSTGSYGYTF.

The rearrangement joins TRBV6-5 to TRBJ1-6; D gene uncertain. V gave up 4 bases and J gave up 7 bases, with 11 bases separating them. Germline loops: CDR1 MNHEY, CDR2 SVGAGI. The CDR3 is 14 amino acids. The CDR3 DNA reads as TGTGCCAGCAGTTCGCCGAGTGGAAATTCACCCCTCCACTTT. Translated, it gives CASSSPSGNSPLHF.

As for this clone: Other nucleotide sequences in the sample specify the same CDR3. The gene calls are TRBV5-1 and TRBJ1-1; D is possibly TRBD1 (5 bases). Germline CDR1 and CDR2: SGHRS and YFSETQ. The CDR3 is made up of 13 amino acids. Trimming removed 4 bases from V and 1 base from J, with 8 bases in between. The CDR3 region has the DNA TGCGCCAGCAGCCCCACAGGGAACACTGAAGCTTTCTTT. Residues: CASSPTGNTEAFF.

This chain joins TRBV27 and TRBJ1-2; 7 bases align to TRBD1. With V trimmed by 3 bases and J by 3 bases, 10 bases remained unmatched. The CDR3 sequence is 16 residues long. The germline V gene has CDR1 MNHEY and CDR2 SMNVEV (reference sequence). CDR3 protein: CASSLSGGQVYYGYTF. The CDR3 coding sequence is TGTGCCAGCAGTTTGTCAGGGGGGCAGGTTTACTATGGCTACACCTTC.

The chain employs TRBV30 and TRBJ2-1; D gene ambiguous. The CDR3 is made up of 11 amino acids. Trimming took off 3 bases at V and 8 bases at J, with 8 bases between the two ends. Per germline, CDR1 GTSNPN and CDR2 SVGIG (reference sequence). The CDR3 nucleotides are TGTGCCTGGAGAGTGATCGATGAGCAGTTCTTC. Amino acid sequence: CAWRVIDEQFF.

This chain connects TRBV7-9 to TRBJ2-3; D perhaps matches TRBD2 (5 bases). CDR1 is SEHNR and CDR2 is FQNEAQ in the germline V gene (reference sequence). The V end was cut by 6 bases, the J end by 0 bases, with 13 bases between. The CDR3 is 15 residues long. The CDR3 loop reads CASSSSGQSTDTQYF. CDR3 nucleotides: TGTGCCAGCAGTTCCAGCGGCCAGAGCACAGATACGCAGTATTTT. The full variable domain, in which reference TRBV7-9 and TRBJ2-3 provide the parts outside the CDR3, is DTGVSQNPRHKITKRGQNVTFRCDPISEHNRLYWYRQTLGQGPEFLTYFQNEAQLEKSRLLSDRFSAERPKGSFSTLEIQRTEQGDSAMYLCASSSSGQSTDTQYFGPGTRLTVL.

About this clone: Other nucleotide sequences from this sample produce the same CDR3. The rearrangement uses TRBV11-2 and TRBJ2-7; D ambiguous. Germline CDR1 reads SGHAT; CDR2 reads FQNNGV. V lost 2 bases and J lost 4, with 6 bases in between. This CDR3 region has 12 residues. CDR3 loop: CASSLTGYEQYF. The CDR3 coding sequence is TGTGCCAGCAGCTTAACCGGGTACGAGCAGTACTTC.

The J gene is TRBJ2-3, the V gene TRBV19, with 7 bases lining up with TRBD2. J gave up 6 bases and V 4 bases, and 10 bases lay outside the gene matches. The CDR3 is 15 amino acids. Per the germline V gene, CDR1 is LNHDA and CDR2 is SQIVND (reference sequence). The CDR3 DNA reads TGTGCCAGTAGTAGGGGGGGGAGAGCACATGATACGCAGTATTTT. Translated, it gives CASSRGGRAHDTQYF.

The CDR3 sequence: CAWSLTGEPFEAFF. CDR3 bases: TGTGCCTGGAGTCTAACAGGGGAACCCTTTGAAGCTTTCTTT. The chain couples TRBV30 to TRBJ1-1; 7 bases match TRBD1. With 2 bases clipped from V and 7 bases from J, the junction kept 10 bases outside the gene matches. CDR3 size: 14 residues. Germline V gene data show CDR1 as GTSNPN and CDR2 as SVGIG (reference sequence).